The sequence of this TCR beta chain was determined in a study of blood T cell repertoires in COVID-19. Overall study: From the United States, Italy and Spain came samples of acute and convalescent COVID-19.

Methods used by the authors: Scientists estimated how many nucleated cells there were by amplifying reference gene primers. TCRdb keeps only in-frame clones here, not all; method: immunoSEQ multiplex PCR. V and J calls and clone size follow that table, whereas D and trimming were derived from the DNA. The sample holds about 150,000 clones; roughly 84% are singletons and the top ten take 0.63%. The trim removed 6 bases at V and 9 bases at J, leaving 11 bases unmatched. This CDR3 has 14 residues. Germline CDR1 reads SGHTA; CDR2 reads FQGTGA. Sequenced: peripheral blood. This receptor was identified in a man between 60 and 75 years old with COVID-19, enrolled during active disease. The chain employs TRBV7-3 and TRBJ1-2, with TRBD1 matching 9 bases. The CDR3 loop is CASSPGQGSESYTF. The CDR3, as DNA: TGTGCCAGCAGTCCGGGACAGGGTTCTGAGAGCTACACCTTC.